This entry lists 17 T cell receptor beta chains sequenced from one sample in a study of cytomegalovirus exposure and HLA in healthy donors. The primer mix had 60 Vbeta and 13 Jbeta primers. The method was immunoSEQ multiplex PCR; TCRdb's version includes in-frame clones alone and lacks a portion of them. The repertoire holds fewer than 250,000 clones, with about 69% as singletons. Specimen: PBMCs. The receptors were gathered from a man aged 25-40 years in good health and CMV-seropositive.

The chain is built from TRBV19 and TRBJ1-3, with D possibly being TRBD1 (5 bases). This CDR3 comprises 14 residues. Trimming removed 10 bases at V and 4 bases at J, with 17 bases between. The germline V gene has CDR1 LNHDA and CDR2 SQIVND (reference sequence). CDR3 in DNA: TGTGCCACATCCATGGGGCCCATGGGAAACACCATATATTTT. It translates to CATSMGPMGNTIYF. The whole variable domain, filled in from reference TRBV19 and TRBJ1-3, reads DGGITQSPKYLFRKEGQNVTLSCEQNLNHDAMYWYRQDPGQGLRLIYYSQIVNDFQKGDIAEGYSVSREKKESFPLTVTSAQKNPTAFYLCATSMGPMGNTIYFGEGSWLTVV.

This clone was counted between two and nine times. The chain is built from TRBV5-4 and TRBJ1-1; TRBD1 is a possible D gene (5 bases). The germline CDR1 and CDR2 sequences are SGHNT and YYREEE (reference sequence). V lost 0 bases to trimming and J lost 6 bases, with 15 bases between them. CDR3 length: 15 amino acids. CDR3 sequence (DNA): TGTGCCAGCAGCTTGGAGGGGCCAGGGAGGCCTGAAGCTTTCTTT. Its translation is CASSLEGPGRPEAFF.

Comments on this clone: At one end the junction does not follow the germline gene, possibly because of a read error. The sample contains more than one DNA sequence encoding this CDR3. This chain uses TRBV12-5 with TRBJ1-1, with 7 positions matching TRBD1. The CDR3 loop spans 14 amino acids. Germline loops: CDR1 LGHNT, CDR2 FRNRAP. The DNA for the CDR3 is TGTGCTAGTGGTCTGGTAAGGAAGGGGGCGAAGGCTTTCTTT. Translated: CASGLVRKGAKAFF.

As for this clone: A junction boundary mismatches the germline segment, possibly from a read error. V gene TRBV4-1 combines with J gene TRBJ2-7; 7 bases agree with TRBD2. CDR1 and CDR2 from the germline V gene are MGHRA and YSYEKL. The CDR3 spans 15 residues. CDR3 nucleotide sequence: TGTGCCAGCAGCCAAGCTGGCGGGAGCTCCTACGAGCAGTACTTC. As protein: CASSQAGGSSYEQYF.

The rearrangement links TRBV29-1 to TRBJ1-4, with D tentatively TRBD1 (5 bases). The CDR3 totals 13 residues. Germline-derived CDR1 and CDR2 are SQVTM and ANQGSEA. V was trimmed by 2 bases and J by 10 bases, leaving 14 bases between them. The CDR3 is CSVERQGLGKLFF. The DNA for the CDR3 is TGCAGCGTTGAAAGGCAGGGTTTAGGAAAACTGTTTTTT.

The chain couples TRBV14 to TRBJ2-3, with D tentatively TRBD1 (5 bases). V was shortened by 1 base and J by 1 base, with 12 bases between the two germline ends. The CDR3 extends over 16 amino acids. Germline V gene lookup returns CDR1 SGHDN and CDR2 FVKESK. The CDR3 spells CASSQVQGWGTDTQYF. The DNA for the CDR3 is TGTGCCAGCAGCCAAGTGCAGGGATGGGGCACAGATACGCAGTATTTT.

The V gene is TRBV9, the J gene TRBJ2-7; TRBD1 matches 10 bases. The CDR3 is made up of 16 amino acids. V lost 0 bases and J lost 4; bases outside the gene matches: 7. Germline CDR1 and CDR2: SGDLS and YYNGEE. The CDR3 reads CASSVDDRGRKYEQYF. Here the CDR3 DNA reads TGTGCCAGCAGCGTAGACGACAGGGGGCGAAAATACGAGCAGTACTTC.

J is TRBJ1-2 and V is TRBV7-2, with D unclear. CDR3 length equals 14 residues. Per germline, CDR1 SGHTA and CDR2 FQGNSA. Trimming stripped 4 bases from V and 2 bases from J, with 11 bases between. The DNA for the CDR3 is TGTGCCAGCAGCTCCCGAGGAGGGAACTATGGCTACACCTTC. Translating gives CASSSRGGNYGYTF. The variable domain in full, completed from reference TRBV7-2 and TRBJ1-2, reads GAGVSQSPSNKVTEKGKDVELRCDPISGHTALYWYRQSLGQGLEFLIYFQGNSAPDKSGLPSDRFSAERTGGSVSTLTIQRTQQEDSAVYLCASSSRGGNYGYTFGSGTRLTVV.

The chain carries TRBV2 and TRBJ2-1, with 8 bases identical to TRBD2. J gave up 14 bases and V 6 bases, and 15 bases lay outside the gene matches. The germline V gene encodes CDR1 SNHLY and CDR2 FYNNEI. This CDR3 has 14 residues. The CDR3 protein is CASRPSRPGGGEFF. DNA for the CDR3: TGTGCCAGCAGACCCAGCCGTCCCGGGGGGGGCGAGTTCTTC.

The J gene is TRBJ2-7, the V gene TRBV2, with D maybe TRBD2 (5 bases). Germline-derived CDR1 and CDR2 are SNHLY and FYNNEI. The CDR3 consists of 14 residues. Between the trimmed V and J ends, which lost 6 bases and 0 bases, there was a span of 12 bases. CDR3 amino acids: CASRKDLYSYEQYF. In nucleotides, the CDR3 is TGTGCCAGCAGGAAGGACTTGTACTCCTACGAGCAGTACTTC.

The chain combines TRBV7-3 with TRBJ2-1; the D gene is possibly TRBD2 (5 bases). The V end was cut by 5 bases, the J end by 6 bases, with 11 bases between. The CDR3 totals 13 residues. The germline V gene encodes CDR1 SGHTA and CDR2 FQGTGA. DNA for the CDR3: TGTGCCAGCAGCCCGGGCGGGTTCAATGAGCAGTTCTTC. It specifies CASSPGGFNEQFF.

This clone was observed a single time. The chain is built from TRBV11-3 and TRBJ1-1, with TRBD1 matching 8 bases. CDR1 SGHNT and CDR2 YENEEA come from the germline V gene. The J segment lost 10 bases and the V segment lost 8 bases, leaving 9 bases of the junction unmatched. The CDR3 covers 12 residues. The CDR3 bases are TGTGCCAGCGGGGGACCGACAGGGGTAGCTTTCTTT. It yields the protein CASGGPTGVAFF. Using reference TRBV11-3 and TRBJ1-1 for the parts outside the CDR3, the full variable domain is EAGVVQSPRYKIIEKKQPVAFWCNPISGHNTLYWYLQNLGQGPELLIRYENEEAVDDSQLPKDRFSAERLKGVDSTLKIQPAELGDSAVYLCASGGPTGVAFFGQGTRLTVV.

The V and J genes are TRBV6-5 and TRBJ1-3, with D uncertain. The CDR3 has 13 amino acids. Germline V gene sequence: CDR1 MNHEY, CDR2 SVGAGI. V was shortened by 10 bases and J by 3 bases, with 13 bases between the two germline ends. The DNA of the CDR3 is TGTGCCACCGTAGGAGGGAATGGAAACACCATATATTTT. Translating gives CATVGGNGNTIYF.

In this sample, this clone turned up a few times. The V gene is TRBV18, the J gene TRBJ1-2, with D possibly being TRBD1 (6 bases). With 6 bases removed from V and 4 bases from J, the gap between germline ends came to 18 bases. The germline V gene encodes CDR1 KGHSH and CDR2 LQKENI. The CDR3 contains 15 residues. CDR3 amino acids: CASSASDRESYGYTF. In DNA form, the CDR3 reads TGTGCCAGCTCCGCCTCGGACAGAGAAAGCTATGGCTACACCTTC.

This sequence joins TRBV28 and TRBJ2-7, with TRBD1 matching over 8 bases. The CDR3 runs to 16 residues. V shed 4 bases and J 3 bases; nucleotides not matched to a gene: 11. Germline V gene data show CDR1 as MDHEN and CDR2 as SYDVKM. The CDR3 region has the DNA TGTGCCAGCAGTTCCACCCGACAGGGGTTTAGCTACGAGCAGTACTTC. Encoded protein: CASSSTRQGFSYEQYF.

The CDR3 nucleotides read TGTGCCAGCAGCGAACAGGGGAACCCCTACGAGCAGTACTTC. Protein sequence: CASSEQGNPYEQYF. The chain uses TRBV9 and TRBJ2-7; TRBD1 matches at 7 bases. Germline assignment: CDR1 SGDLS and CDR2 YYNGEE. Losses at the gene ends were 3 bases for V and 2 bases for J; bases not matched to a gene: 5. This CDR3 is 14 amino acids long.

The CDR3 DNA sequence: TGTGCCAGCAGCGTAGGGGGGAGGGGAGGAGCTGAAGCTTTCTTT. It translates to CASSVGGRGGAEAFF. The J gene is TRBJ1-1, the V gene TRBV9, with a possible D match to TRBD1 (5 bases). Trimming stripped 0 bases from V and 6 bases from J, with 15 bases between. CDR1 SGDLS and CDR2 YYNGEE come from the germline V gene. The CDR3 sequence is 15 residues long.